The present TCR beta chain was sequenced within a study of glioma-infiltrating T cells. This clonotype was counted ten times or more. Germline V CDR1 and CDR2: MNHNS, SASEGT. The CDR3 loop spans 14 amino acids. V lost 7 bases and J lost 1; bases outside the gene matches: 7. Amplification of TCR alpha and beta CDR3 regions from RNA used iRepertoire nested multiplex PCR. A single record per CDR3 protein comes from TCRdb applying MiXCR to the multiplex PCR reads. Of about 200,000 distinct CDR3 sequences in the sample, more than 30% were seen once. The TCR was taken from a human donor with low-grade glioma or glioblastoma, undergoing nonglioma brain surgery, or in good health (not recorded which). The chain couples TRBV6-1 to TRBJ2-7; TRBD1 matches 7 bases. Sequencing used glioma tissue, nonneoplastic brain tissue, or PBMCs (not recorded which). CDR3 in DNA: TGTGCCAGCAAGTTGACAGGGAGTTCCTACGAGCAGTACTTC. This encodes CASKLTGSSYEQYF.